This T cell receptor beta chain comes out of a study of response to subunit inactivated influenza vaccine. V was cut by 4 bases and J by 0 bases, with 7 bases left in between. Germline CDR1 reads SGHRS; CDR2 reads YFSETQ. The CDR3 runs to 13 residues. This clonotype was detected many times. TCRdb redid the calling of the RT-PCR reads with MiXCR, one entry per CDR3 protein. The top ten hold 6% to 8% of the sample, which has hundreds of thousands of distinct CDR3 sequences, about 15% seen once. Sequences were derived from PBMCs from blood, sampled 14 to 15 days before vaccination. This clonotype was obtained from a man aged 45-65 years who received an inactivated influenza vaccine. The chain combines TRBV5-1 with TRBJ1-2; D gene uncertain. The CDR3 DNA reads TGCGCCAGCAGCAAGGACCCTAACTATGGCTACACCTTC. It codes for CASSKDPNYGYTF.